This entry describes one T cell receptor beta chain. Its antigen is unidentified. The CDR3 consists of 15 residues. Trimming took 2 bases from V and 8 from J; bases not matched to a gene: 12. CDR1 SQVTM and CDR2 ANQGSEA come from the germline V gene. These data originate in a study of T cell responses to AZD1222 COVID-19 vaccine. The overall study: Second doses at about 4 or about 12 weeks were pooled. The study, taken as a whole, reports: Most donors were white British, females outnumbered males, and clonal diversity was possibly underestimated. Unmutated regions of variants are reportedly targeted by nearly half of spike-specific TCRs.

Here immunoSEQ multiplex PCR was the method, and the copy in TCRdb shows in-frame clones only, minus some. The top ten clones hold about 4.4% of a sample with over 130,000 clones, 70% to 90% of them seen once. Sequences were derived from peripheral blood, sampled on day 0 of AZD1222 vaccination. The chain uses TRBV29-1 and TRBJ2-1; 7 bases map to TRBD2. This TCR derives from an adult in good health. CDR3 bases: TGCAGCGTTGAACTCTCGAGCGGGACGGGCTATGAGCAGTTCTTC. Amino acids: CSVELSSGTGYEQFF.